Listed here are 32 T cell receptor beta chains from one sample, sequenced in a study of blood T cell repertoires in COVID-19. Sequencing was performed with immunoSEQ multiplex PCR; in TCRdb, only in-frame clones are kept and a portion is missing. The sample holds 140,000 to 150,000 clones, approximately 87% seen once. The material sequenced was peripheral blood. These receptors were obtained from a man older than 75 with acute or convalescent COVID-19.

The V gene is TRBV19, the J gene TRBJ2-2; 8 positions match TRBD1. CDR1 and CDR2 (germline): LNHDA, SQIVND (reference sequence). V lost 3 bases and J lost 7; bases outside the gene matches: 7. This CDR3 has 15 residues. The CDR3 DNA is TGTGCCAGTAGTATGTCGCAGGGGGCTATCGGGGAGCTGTTTTTT. Translation gives CASSMSQGAIGELFF.

Only one count was recorded for this clone. The gene calls are TRBV3-1 (or the pseudogene TRBV3-2) and TRBJ1-1, with TRBD1 matching over 8 bases. The CDR3 loop spans 15 amino acids. Germline CDR1 is LGHDT and CDR2 is YNNKEL (reference sequence). V lost 5 bases and J lost 2; bases outside the gene matches: 7. CDR3 amino acids: CASSSQGAGNTEAFF. As DNA, the CDR3 is TGTGCCAGCAGCTCTCAGGGGGCTGGTAACACTGAAGCTTTCTTT.

The rearrangement uses TRBV6-4 and TRBJ1-6, with a possible D match to TRBD1 (5 bases). This CDR3 contains 15 residues. Germline V gene sequence: CDR1 MRHNA, CDR2 SNTAGT. Trimming pared 2 bases from V and 10 bases from J, leaving 15 bases between. CDR3 coding DNA: TGTGCCAGCAGTGACCAAACAGGCCCCGGGTCACCCCTCCACTTT. Amino acid sequence: CASSDQTGPGSPLHF.

The chain couples TRBV25-1 to TRBJ2-7; maybe TRBD1 (5 bases). Germline V CDR1 and CDR2: MGHDK, SYGVNS. This CDR3 region has 13 residues. V lost 3 bases and J lost 7, with 13 bases in between. CDR3 sequence reads: CASSEVSRGEQYF. The CDR3 bases are TGTGCCAGCAGTGAGGTTAGTAGGGGAGAGCAGTACTTC.

The V call is TRBV4-1, the J call TRBJ1-2; perhaps TRBD1 as D (5 bases). The V and J ends lost 4 bases and 7 bases respectively, with 16 bases between them. This CDR3 region has 14 residues. Germline assignment: CDR1 MGHRA and CDR2 YSYEKL. CDR3 coding DNA: TGCGCCAGCAGCCTCCACCGGGGGTCGGGTGGCTACACCTTC. It codes for CASSLHRGSGGYTF.

Regarding this clone: Germline and junction disagree at one end, which may indicate a read error. The gene calls are TRBV2 and TRBJ2-6, with 8 bases fitting TRBD1. CDR1 is SNHLY, CDR2 FYNNEI, per germline. The CDR3 has 18 amino acids. CDR3 sequence reads: CASREGTRRGRGANVLTF. For the CDR3, the DNA is TGTGCCAGCAGGGAAGGAACGCGCAGGGGGCGAGGGGCCAACGTCCTGACTTTC. The variable domain in full, completed from reference TRBV2 and TRBJ2-6, reads EPEVTQTPSHQVTQMGQEVILRCVPISNHLYFYWYRQILGQKVEFLVSFYNNEISEKSEIFDDQFSVERPDGSNFTLKIRSTKLEDSAMYFCASREGTRRGRGANVLTFGAGSRLTVL.

The J gene is TRBJ1-5, the V gene TRBV14; D perhaps matches TRBD1 (6 bases). The CDR3 runs 13 residues. Trimming took off 3 bases at V and 6 bases at J, with 9 bases between the two ends. Germline V gene data show CDR1 as SGHDN and CDR2 as FVKESK. The CDR3 coding sequence is TGTGCCAGCAGCCAGGGGGCCTTTCAGCCCCAGCATTTT. Translating it yields CASSQGAFQPQHF.

The rearrangement joins TRBV5-4 to TRBJ2-4; 7 bases align to TRBD1. The CDR3 runs to 16 residues. Germline assignment: CDR1 SGHNT and CDR2 YYREEE (reference sequence). The V segment lost 0 bases and the J segment 0 bases; nucleotides outside the gene matches: 3. In DNA, the CDR3 is TGTGCCAGCAGCTTGGCCCGACAGGGAGCCAAAAACATTCAGTACTTC. As protein: CASSLARQGAKNIQYF.

V usage is TRBV5-4 and J usage is TRBJ2-3; 8 bases fit TRBD2. The V and J ends lost 3 bases and 3 bases, in that order; junction bases with no gene match: 9. The CDR3 has 16 amino acids. Germline assignment: CDR1 SGHNT and CDR2 YYREEE (reference sequence). For the CDR3, the DNA is TGTGCCAGCAGCTACGGGGGGGCCGGAAAGACAGATACGCAGTATTTT. It codes for CASSYGGAGKTDTQYF.

This sequence joins TRBV5-1 and TRBJ1-4; TRBD1 might be the D (5 bases). Germline V gene lookup returns CDR1 SGHRS and CDR2 YFSETQ. Between the trimmed V and J ends, which lost 0 bases and 5 bases, there was a span of 14 bases. This CDR3 is 16 amino acids long. This CDR3 reads CASSLASGGLNEKLFF. CDR3 bases: TGCGCCAGCAGCTTGGCCTCGGGGGGACTAAATGAAAAACTGTTTTTT.

This clone has just one count. The chain joins TRBV5-1 to TRBJ2-1; D possibly corresponds to TRBD2 (5 bases). Germline assignment: CDR1 SGHRS and CDR2 YFSETQ. V was pared by 6 bases and J by 7 bases, with 11 bases between. The CDR3 runs to 12 residues. The DNA of the CDR3 is TGCGCCAGCAAGGACTCCGGAAATGAGCAGTTCTTC. Translation gives CASKDSGNEQFF. Full variable domain (outside the CDR3, taken from reference TRBV5-1 and TRBJ2-1): KAGVTQTPRYLIKTRGQQVTLSCSPISGHRSVSWYQQTPGQGLQFLFEYFSETQRNKGNFPGRFSGRQFSNSRSEMNVSTLELGDSALYLCASKDSGNEQFFGPGTRLTVL.

The chain couples TRBV23-1 to TRBJ2-4; the D gene is possibly TRBD1 (7 bases). TRBV23-1 is reported as an ORF; its role is uncertain. The CDR3 runs 15 residues. The ends were cut back, 0 bases at V and 7 bases at J, with 13 bases in the middle. Here the CDR3 reads CASSQSEGTANIQYF. The CDR3 nucleotides are TGCGCCAGCAGTCAATCGGAGGGGACAGCGAACATTCAGTACTTC.

The chain is built from TRBV19 and TRBJ2-5; TRBD2 agrees at 8 bases. CDR1 is LNHDA and CDR2 is SQIVND in the germline V gene (reference sequence). This CDR3 is built from 12 residues. J was trimmed by 5 bases and V by 11 bases; bases with no gene match: 7. CDR3 region: CAVGPGGETQYF. In DNA, the CDR3 is TGTGCCGTCGGACCGGGGGGGGAGACCCAGTACTTC.

V gene TRBV7-9 combines with J gene TRBJ2-5; 13 nucleotides agree with TRBD2. Germline assignment: CDR1 SEHNR and CDR2 FQNEAQ (reference sequence). The CDR3 runs 16 residues. The V gene end was trimmed by 3 bases and the J gene end by 2 bases; junction bases not matched to a gene: 3. The CDR3 protein is CASSFGTSGKQETQYF. The DNA of the CDR3 is TGTGCCAGCAGCTTTGGGACTAGCGGGAAGCAAGAGACCCAGTACTTC.

In this sample, this clone turned up a few times. This rearrangement joins TRBV4-1 to TRBJ2-1; 9 nucleotides match TRBD1. The CDR3 covers 17 residues. From germline, CDR1 is MGHRA and CDR2 YSYEKL. V lost 0 bases and J lost 4; bases outside the gene matches: 7. CDR3 bases: TGCGCCAGCAGCCAAGATCCCACAGGGGGCTTGTACAATGAGCAGTTCTTC. Its translation is CASSQDPTGGLYNEQFF.

This chain joins TRBV9 and TRBJ2-7; a weak D match, TRBD2 (5 bases). CDR3 length: 15 amino acids. With 0 bases removed from V and 8 bases from J, the gap between germline ends came to 18 bases. The germline CDR1 and CDR2 sequences are SGDLS and YYNGEE. The chain's CDR3 is CASSVGVLAGGQQYF. For the CDR3, the DNA is TGTGCCAGCAGCGTAGGCGTCCTAGCCGGAGGTCAGCAGTACTTC.

The chain links TRBV19 to TRBJ1-2, with D tentatively TRBD1 (6 bases). Deletions cut 8 bases from V and 7 bases from J, with 26 bases between. CDR1 LNHDA and CDR2 SQIVND come from the germline V gene (reference sequence). The CDR3 extends over 16 amino acids. The CDR3 nucleotides read TGTGCCAGTGGGACCGGAGGGTACGGGGGGCGCGTTGGCTACACCTTC. This codes for CASGTGGYGGRVGYTF.

This chain connects TRBV28 to TRBJ2-7, with TRBD1 matching over 8 bases. The CDR3 loop spans 12 amino acids. Unmatched junction bases numbered 0, after V lost 8 bases and J lost 0 bases. Per the germline V gene, CDR1 is MDHEN and CDR2 is SYDVKM. The CDR3 loop is CASGQGSYEQYF. CDR3 coding DNA: TGTGCCAGCGGACAGGGCTCCTACGAGCAGTACTTC.

The CDR3 sequence is CASRRDRESNYGYTF. For the CDR3, the DNA is TGTGCCAGCAGACGCGACAGGGAGTCTAACTATGGCTACACCTTC. The chain has TRBV6-5 and TRBJ1-2; TRBD1 aligns across 7 bases. V lost 6 bases, J lost 0 bases, and 7 bases stayed unmatched. In germline, CDR1 is MNHEY, CDR2 SVGAGI. This CDR3 is 15 amino acids long.

The DNA for the CDR3 is TGTGCCAGCAGCCAGCGTTTCGGGATTACGAACACCGGGGAGCTGTTTTTT. Amino acids: CASSQRFGITNTGELFF. The rearrangement joins TRBV3-1 (or the pseudogene TRBV3-2) to TRBJ2-2; a weak D match, TRBD2 (5 bases). The germline V and J ends were trimmed by 3 bases and 0 bases, with 14 bases remaining between them. This CDR3 has 17 amino acids. Germline V CDR1 and CDR2: LGHDT, YNNKEL (reference sequence).

Worth noting for this clone: The sample has other DNA sequences that encode this CDR3 too. The CDR3 loop reads CASSVSGGTDTQYF. The CDR3 DNA follows: TGTGCCAGCAGCGTTTCAGGGGGGACAGATACGCAGTATTTT. V and J are TRBV9 and TRBJ2-3; D is perhaps TRBD1 (7 bases). V was trimmed by 2 bases and J by 3 bases, leaving 10 bases between them. Germline V CDR1 and CDR2: SGDLS, YYNGEE. The CDR3 totals 14 residues.

The rearrangement uses TRBV11-2 and TRBJ1-2; D is possibly TRBD1 (5 bases). V shed 2 bases and J shed 2 bases, with 12 bases lying between them. Germline assignment: CDR1 SGHAT and CDR2 FQNNGV. The length of the CDR3 is 15 residues. The CDR3 sequence: CASSLRRGQNYGYTF. The CDR3 coding sequence is TGTGCCAGCAGCTTAAGGAGGGGTCAAAACTATGGCTACACCTTC.

The count of this clone is one. The chain has TRBV5-4 and TRBJ2-1, with 10 bases identical to TRBD2. Germline values: CDR1 SGHNT, CDR2 YYREEE (reference sequence). The CDR3 contains 15 residues. The V and J ends lost 7 bases and 2 bases, in that order; junction bases with no gene match: 6. CDR3 nucleotides: TGTGCCAGCGTGAAAAGCGGGGGGGCCTACAATGAGCAGTTCTTC. It is translated as CASVKSGGAYNEQFF.

The chain links TRBV7-6 to TRBJ2-2; TRBD2 matches at 8 bases. V was pared by 7 bases and J by 5 bases, with 12 bases of the junction left unmatched. The CDR3 covers 16 residues. Germline V gene lookup returns CDR1 SGHVS and CDR2 FNYEAQ. This chain's CDR3 is CASTQQGGGRTGELFF. DNA of the CDR3: TGTGCCAGCACCCAACAGGGCGGGGGGCGAACCGGGGAGCTGTTTTTT.

This chain connects TRBV5-1 to TRBJ2-1; 12 nucleotides line up with TRBD2. Losses at the gene ends were 4 bases for V and 8 bases for J; bases not matched to a gene: 4. The CDR3 runs 14 residues. Germline assignment: CDR1 SGHRS and CDR2 YFSETQ. This chain's CDR3 is CASSMTSGSDEQFF. CDR3 nucleotides: TGCGCCAGCAGCATGACTAGCGGGAGCGATGAGCAGTTCTTC.

The chain couples TRBV7-9 to TRBJ2-2; perhaps TRBD1 as D (5 bases). The germline V and J ends were trimmed by 5 bases and 2 bases, with 9 bases remaining between them. The V gene's germline CDR1 is SEHNR and CDR2 FQNEAQ (reference sequence). This CDR3 region has 14 residues. This CDR3 is CASSRQGNTGELFF. The CDR3 region has the DNA TGTGCCAGCAGCCGCCAGGGTAACACCGGGGAGCTGTTTTTT.

The chain links TRBV7-2 to TRBJ1-1; TRBD1 aligns across 10 bases. The J segment lost 5 bases and the V segment lost 2 bases, leaving 5 bases of the junction unmatched. This CDR3 contains 15 residues. From germline, CDR1 is SGHTA and CDR2 FQGNSA. The CDR3 DNA follows: TGTGCCAGCAGCTTATATGGGACAGGGGTTACTGAAGCTTTCTTT. Translated, it gives CASSLYGTGVTEAFF.

The rearrangement joins TRBV7-9 to TRBJ1-4; no reliable D call. Germline values: CDR1 SEHNR, CDR2 FQNEAQ (reference sequence). The V end was cut by 5 bases, the J end by 4 bases, with 8 bases between. The CDR3 extends over 13 amino acids. The CDR3 spells CASSEGFNEKLFF. Here the CDR3 DNA reads TGTGCCAGCAGCGAGGGTTTTAATGAAAAACTGTTTTTT.

This clone was picked up one time. V usage is TRBV7-9 and J usage is TRBJ2-7, with 10 bases identical to TRBD1. The V and J ends lost 1 base and 7 bases, in that order; junction bases with no gene match: 7. Germline loops: CDR1 SEHNR, CDR2 FQNEAQ (reference sequence). The CDR3 is made up of 15 amino acids. The CDR3 region is CASSLVGQGFREQYF. The CDR3 nucleotides are TGTGCCAGCAGCTTAGTGGGACAGGGGTTTAGAGAGCAGTACTTC.

J is TRBJ2-3 and V is TRBV10-3; TRBD2 is a possible D gene (6 bases). This CDR3 has 15 amino acids. Looked up from germline, CDR1 is ENHRY and CDR2 is SYGVKD. Trimming pared 4 bases from V and 0 bases from J, leaving 11 bases between. CDR3 nucleotide sequence: TGTGCCATCAGTGTGGGGGGACTGAGCACAGATACGCAGTATTTT. As protein: CAISVGGLSTDTQYF.

This clone was seen only once. The chain combines TRBV25-1 with TRBJ2-1; D perhaps matches TRBD1 (6 bases). Germline V lookup: CDR1 MGHDK, CDR2 SYGVNS. The CDR3 spans 16 residues. V lost 4 bases, J lost 4 bases, and 17 bases lay in between. The CDR3 nucleotides are TGTGCCAGCAGTGTCGAGAGGGGCAGGGGTTACAATGAGCAGTTCTTC. It specifies CASSVERGRGYNEQFF. The variable domain in full, completed from reference TRBV25-1 and TRBJ2-1, reads EADIYQTPRYLVIGTGKKITLECSQTMGHDKMYWYQQDPGMELHLIHYSYGVNSTEKGDLSSESTVSRIRTEHFPLTLESARPSHTSQYLCASSVERGRGYNEQFFGPGTRLTVL.

The CDR3 nucleotides read TGTGCCAGTAGCTGGACTTTGGGGGAGCTGTTTTTT. This gives the protein CASSWTLGELFF. The chain is built from TRBV19 and TRBJ2-2, with D perhaps TRBD2 (5 bases). CDR3 length: 12 residues. V was trimmed by 6 bases and J by 8 bases, leaving 10 bases between them. CDR1 and CDR2 from the germline V gene are LNHDA and SQIVND (reference sequence). Full variable domain (missing parts from reference TRBV19 and TRBJ2-2): DGGITQSPKYLFRKEGQNVTLSCEQNLNHDAMYWYRQDPGQGLRLIYYSQIVNDFQKGDIAEGYSVSREKKESFPLTVTSAQKNPTAFYLCASSWTLGELFFGEGSRLTVL.